The 15 T cell receptor beta chains listed next were all sequenced from one sample in a study of T cell changes during pregnancy in multiple sclerosis (dated by TCRdb to 2018 to 2020). The library came from the immunoSEQ multiplex PCR assay. Imported from immuneACCESS, the table was reduced by TCRdb to in-frame sequences with V and J called. These copies leave out some clones; in studies compared against another copy, an unresolved V gene accounts for under half, and the cause of the remainder is not known. Within this sample are some 100,000 clones, with more than 80% of them counted one time only. Clones ranked in the top ten supply approximately 1.2% of the sample. Sequencing was performed on peripheral blood, taken in the second trimester of pregnancy. These receptors originate from a female donor with multiple sclerosis, enrolled in a pregnancy study.

The chain carries TRBV5-4 and TRBJ2-2, with D maybe TRBD2 (5 bases). Trimming took off 1 base at V and 0 bases at J, with 7 bases between the two ends. The CDR3 has 15 residues. The V gene's germline CDR1 is SGHNT and CDR2 YYREEE (reference sequence). This CDR3 reads CASSLRRTNTGELFF. CDR3 DNA: TGTGCCAGCAGCTTGCGGAGGACGAACACCGGGGAGCTGTTTTTT.

The chain has TRBV19 and TRBJ1-2; 7 nucleotides agree with TRBD1. The CDR3 covers 15 residues. The germline V gene encodes CDR1 LNHDA and CDR2 SQIVND (reference sequence). V gave up 5 bases and J gave up 7 bases; unmatched junction bases: 13. CDR3 sequence reads: CASSVPRQGIGGYTF. DNA of the CDR3: TGTGCCAGTAGTGTTCCAAGACAGGGAATAGGTGGCTACACCTTC.

This clone was picked up one time. The rearrangement uses TRBV6-5 and TRBJ1-2, with D possibly TRBD1 on 5 matching bases. This CDR3 is 14 amino acids long. The V end was cut by 5 bases, the J end by 2 bases, with 12 bases between. Germline CDR1 and CDR2: MNHEY and SVGAGI. CDR3 nucleotide sequence: TGTGCCAGCAGTAACGGGGGTCAGAACTATGGCTACACCTTC. Translating it yields CASSNGGQNYGYTF.

This chain's CDR3 is CASSSTSRTSSYEQYF. CDR3 in DNA: TGTGCCAGCAGCTCCACGTCCAGGACTAGCAGTTACGAGCAGTACTTC. This chain joins TRBV5-6 and TRBJ2-7; 8 bases are shared with TRBD2. J gave up 4 bases and V 3 bases, and 12 bases lay outside the gene matches. The CDR3 length is 16 residues. CDR1 and CDR2 from the germline V gene are SGHDT and YYEEEE.

The rearrangement joins TRBV9 to TRBJ2-4; D gene unclear. The CDR3 contains 15 residues. V was clipped by 0 bases and J by 0 bases, with 7 bases between them. The germline V gene encodes CDR1 SGDLS and CDR2 YYNGEE. In DNA, the CDR3 is TGTGCCAGCAGCGTAGGCAGTATAGCCAAAAACATTCAGTACTTC. Residues: CASSVGSIAKNIQYF.

This rearrangement joins TRBV6-1 to TRBJ1-5; D perhaps matches TRBD1 (6 bases). The germline gives CDR1 MNHNS, CDR2 SASEGT. This CDR3 has 14 residues. V was cut by 2 bases and J by 5 bases, with 10 bases left in between. This CDR3 reads CASSERGRDQPQHF. CDR3 nucleotides: TGTGCCAGCAGTGAAAGGGGGAGGGATCAGCCCCAGCATTTT.

The chain couples TRBV7-3 to TRBJ1-6, with D possibly TRBD1 on 6 matching bases. This CDR3 has 13 residues. Trimming shortened V by 4 bases and J by 10 bases, and 11 bases separated the two germline ends. Germline CDR1 is SGHTA and CDR2 is FQGTGA. In DNA, the CDR3 is TGTGCCAGCAGCTCACCGGGACAATCACCCCTCCACTTT. It specifies CASSSPGQSPLHF.

This chain uses TRBV18 with TRBJ2-7, with 10 bases identical to TRBD1. Germline CDR1 reads KGHSH; CDR2 reads LQKENI. There are 17 residues in the CDR3. The ends lost 1 base at V and 2 bases at J; junction bases unmatched: 8. The CDR3 region is CASSPLGGQGKTYEQYF. Written as DNA, the CDR3 is TGTGCCAGCTCACCACTTGGGGGACAGGGGAAAACCTACGAGCAGTACTTC.

This sequence joins TRBV6-5 and TRBJ1-1, with D possibly matching TRBD1 (6 bases). Germline assignment: CDR1 MNHEY and CDR2 SVGAGI. The CDR3 length is 14 residues. With 2 bases removed from V and 5 bases from J, the gap between germline ends came to 12 bases. The DNA for the CDR3 is TGTGCCAGCAGTTACGAAGGGGGTGGGACTGAAGCTTTCTTT. Translating it yields CASSYEGGGTEAFF.

This chain connects TRBV30 to TRBJ1-1; D uncertain. Germline values: CDR1 GTSNPN, CDR2 SVGIG (reference sequence). The CDR3 has 14 residues. V was trimmed by 3 bases and J by 1 base, leaving 12 bases between them. The CDR3 nucleotides are TGTGCCTGGAGCCCGGGAACGGCGAACACTGAAGCTTTCTTT. Its translation is CAWSPGTANTEAFF.

V usage is TRBV7-9 and J usage is TRBJ1-1; no firm D call. Per the germline V gene, CDR1 is SEHNR and CDR2 is FQNEAQ (reference sequence). The length of the CDR3 is 17 residues. Between the trimmed V and J ends, which lost 6 bases and 2 bases, there was a span of 22 bases. The CDR3 coding sequence is TGTGCCAGCAGTTCGCTGACAATTCCCACAACTAACACTGAAGCTTTCTTT. It specifies CASSSLTIPTTNTEAFF.

The J gene is TRBJ2-3, the V gene TRBV5-1; a possible D gene is TRBD2 (6 bases). This CDR3 is built from 15 residues. The V end was cut by 4 bases, the J end by 0 bases, with 12 bases between. Germline CDR1 is SGHRS and CDR2 is YFSETQ. In nucleotides, the CDR3 is TGCGCCAGCAGCGTAACCGGGACTAGCACAGATACGCAGTATTTT. It codes for CASSVTGTSTDTQYF.

The V call is TRBV5-5, the J call TRBJ2-3; 11 bases map to TRBD1. Trimming cost V 0 bases and J 2 bases; bases outside gene matches: 2. CDR1 and CDR2 from the germline V gene are SGHKS and YYEKEE (reference sequence). This CDR3 spans 16 amino acids. The CDR3 DNA reads TGTGCCAGCAGCTTGGACGGACAGGGGGCCACAGATACGCAGTATTTT. The encoded protein is CASSLDGQGATDTQYF.

J is TRBJ2-3 and V is TRBV5-1, with 8 bases that match TRBD2. Germline assignment: CDR1 SGHRS and CDR2 YFSETQ. After removal of 3 bases from V and 5 bases from J, the junction contained 11 bases not matched to a gene. This CDR3 comprises 16 residues. CDR3 amino acids: CASSSPGTSPQDTQYF. The DNA of the CDR3 is TGCGCCAGCAGCTCCCCCGGGACTAGTCCCCAAGATACGCAGTATTTT.

This chain uses TRBV5-4 with TRBJ2-3; tentative D call: TRBD2 (6 bases). The V end was cut by 1 base, the J end by 9 bases, with 15 bases between. Germline values: CDR1 SGHNT, CDR2 YYREEE (reference sequence). The CDR3 totals 14 residues. The CDR3 loop is CASSLTSAGRTQYF. The DNA of the CDR3 is TGTGCCAGCAGCTTGACTAGTGCGGGGCGGACGCAGTATTTT.